This T cell receptor (beta chain) is from a study of identical twins. The germline V gene encodes CDR1 DFQATT and CDR2 SNEGSKA (reference sequence). Trimming pared 0 bases from V and 5 bases from J, leaving 16 bases between. The CDR3 covers 15 residues. One entry per CDR3 protein results from TCRdb running MiXCR on the 5' RACE reads. The profile shows 700,000 or so distinct CDR3 sequences, roughly 20% of them singletons. This clonotype was observed a handful of times. Antigen unknown. General study findings and limits: Weaker excess twin sharing was observed in beta out-of-frame sequences.

The same sample was also used in a study of T cells expressing NK-cell markers. From that paper: Dominant NKG2C+ clonotypes made up roughly 1.0-8% of CD8+ T cells in 5 or 6 donors.

This chain uses TRBV20-1 with TRBJ2-5; no definite D call. The clonotype originates from a woman younger than 30 in good health. Source material: PBMCs. The CDR3 spells CSAREFVGFRETQYF. The CDR3 region has the DNA TGCAGTGCTAGAGAATTTGTGGGATTCAGGGAGACCCAGTACTTC.